Here is one TCR beta chain with its context. Measured with immunoSEQ multiplex PCR; TCRdb has only the in-frame clones, and not every one. This sample yields about 2,500,000 clones, of which roughly 92% are seen a single time; around 0.14% belongs to the top ten. This record comes from a study of shared clonotypes between healthy human individuals. Germline V lookup: CDR1 GTSNPN, CDR2 SVGIG (reference sequence). The V gene end was trimmed by 3 bases and the J gene end by 2 bases; junction bases not matched to a gene: 8. The CDR3 is 16 amino acids. Material for sequencing was naive CD4+ T cells sorted from blood. Noted subset: CD45RA+ positively selected. The rearrangement uses TRBV30 and TRBJ1-5; 9 nucleotides match TRBD1. The receptor's source is a man aged 18 to 29 in good health. The DNA for the CDR3 is TGTGCCTGGAGGGACAGGGGTAATAAGGGCAATCAGCCCCAGCATTTT. This translates into CAWRDRGNKGNQPQHF.